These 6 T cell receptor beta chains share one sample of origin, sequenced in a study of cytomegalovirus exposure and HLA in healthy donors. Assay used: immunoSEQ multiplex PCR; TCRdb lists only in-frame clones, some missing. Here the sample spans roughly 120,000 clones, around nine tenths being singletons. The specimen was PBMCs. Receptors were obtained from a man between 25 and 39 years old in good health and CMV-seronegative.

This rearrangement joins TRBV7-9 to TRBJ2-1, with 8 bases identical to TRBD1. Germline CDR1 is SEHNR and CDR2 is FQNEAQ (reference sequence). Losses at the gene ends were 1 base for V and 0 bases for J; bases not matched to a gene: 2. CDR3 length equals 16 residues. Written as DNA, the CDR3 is TGTGCCAGCAGCTTAGGGACAGGGAGCTCCTACAATGAGCAGTTCTTC. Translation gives CASSLGTGSSYNEQFF.

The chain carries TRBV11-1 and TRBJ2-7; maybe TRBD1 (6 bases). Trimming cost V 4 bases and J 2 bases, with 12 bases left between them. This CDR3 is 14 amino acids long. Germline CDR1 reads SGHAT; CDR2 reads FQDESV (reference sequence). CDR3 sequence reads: CASSSTGQTYEQYF. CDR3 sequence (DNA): TGTGCCAGCAGCTCGACGGGACAAACCTACGAGCAGTACTTC.

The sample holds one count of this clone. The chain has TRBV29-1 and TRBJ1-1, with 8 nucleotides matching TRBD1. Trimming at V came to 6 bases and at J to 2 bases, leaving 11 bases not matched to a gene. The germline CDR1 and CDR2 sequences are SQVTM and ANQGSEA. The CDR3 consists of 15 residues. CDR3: CSVRSGQAFNTEAFF. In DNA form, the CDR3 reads TGCAGCGTCCGTTCGGGACAGGCCTTTAACACTGAAGCTTTCTTT.

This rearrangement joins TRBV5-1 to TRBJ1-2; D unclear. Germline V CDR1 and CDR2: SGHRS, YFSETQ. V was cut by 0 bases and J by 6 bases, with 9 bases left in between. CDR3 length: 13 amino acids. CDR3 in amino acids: CASSLGSLNGYTF. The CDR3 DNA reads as TGCGCCAGCAGCTTGGGGAGCCTTAATGGCTACACCTTC.

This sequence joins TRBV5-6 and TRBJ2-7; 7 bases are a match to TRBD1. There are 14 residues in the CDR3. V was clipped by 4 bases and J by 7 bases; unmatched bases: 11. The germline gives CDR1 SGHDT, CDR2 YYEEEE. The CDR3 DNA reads TGTGCCAGCAGCGCAGACAGGGCAGTTGGAGAGCAGTACTTC. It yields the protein CASSADRAVGEQYF.

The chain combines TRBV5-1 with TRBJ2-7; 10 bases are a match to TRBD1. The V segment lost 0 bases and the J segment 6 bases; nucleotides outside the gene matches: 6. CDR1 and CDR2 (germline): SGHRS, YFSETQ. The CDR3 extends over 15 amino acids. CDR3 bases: TGCGCCAGCAGCTTGGTCTTGACAGGGGGCGGCGAGCAGTACTTC. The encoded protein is CASSLVLTGGGEQYF.